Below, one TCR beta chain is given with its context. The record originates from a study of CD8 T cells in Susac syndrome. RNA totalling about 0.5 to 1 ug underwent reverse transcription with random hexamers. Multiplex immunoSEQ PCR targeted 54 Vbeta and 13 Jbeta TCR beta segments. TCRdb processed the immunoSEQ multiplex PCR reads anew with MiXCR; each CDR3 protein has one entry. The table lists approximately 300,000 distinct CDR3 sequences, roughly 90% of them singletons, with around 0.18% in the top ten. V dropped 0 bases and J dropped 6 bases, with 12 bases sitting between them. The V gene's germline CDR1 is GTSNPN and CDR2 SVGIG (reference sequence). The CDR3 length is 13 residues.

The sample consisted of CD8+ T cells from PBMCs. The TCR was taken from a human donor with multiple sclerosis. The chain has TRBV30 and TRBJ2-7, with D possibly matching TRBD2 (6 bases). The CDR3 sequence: CAWSVGGDLEQYF. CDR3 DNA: TGTGCCTGGAGTGTCGGAGGGGACCTCGAGCAGTACTTC.